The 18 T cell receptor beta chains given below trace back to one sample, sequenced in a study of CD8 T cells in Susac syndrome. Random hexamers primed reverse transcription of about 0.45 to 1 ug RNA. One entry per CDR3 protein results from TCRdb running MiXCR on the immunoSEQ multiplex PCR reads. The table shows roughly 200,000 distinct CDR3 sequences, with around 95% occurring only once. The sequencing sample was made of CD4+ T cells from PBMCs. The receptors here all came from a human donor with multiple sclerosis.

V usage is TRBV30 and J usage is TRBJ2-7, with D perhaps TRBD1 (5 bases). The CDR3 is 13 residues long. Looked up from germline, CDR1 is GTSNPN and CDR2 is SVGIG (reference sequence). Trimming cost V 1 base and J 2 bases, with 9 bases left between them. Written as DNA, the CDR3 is TGTGCCTGGAGTGGGGGCGAAGCCTACGAGCAGTACGTC. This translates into CAWSGGEAYEQYV.

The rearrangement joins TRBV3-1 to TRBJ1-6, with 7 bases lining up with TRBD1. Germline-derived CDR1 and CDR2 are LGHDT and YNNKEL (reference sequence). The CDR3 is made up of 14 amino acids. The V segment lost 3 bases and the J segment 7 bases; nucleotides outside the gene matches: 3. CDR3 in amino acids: CASSHLRGNSPLHF. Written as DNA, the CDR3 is TGTGCCAGCAGCCATCTCAGGGGGAATTCACCCCTCCACTTT.

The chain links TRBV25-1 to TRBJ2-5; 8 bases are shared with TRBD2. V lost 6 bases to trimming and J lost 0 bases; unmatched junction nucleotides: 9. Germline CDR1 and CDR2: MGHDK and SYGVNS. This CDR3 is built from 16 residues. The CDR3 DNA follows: TGTGCCAGCAGCCTGGGAGCGGGGGCGTACCAAGAGACCCAGTACTTC. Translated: CASSLGAGAYQETQYF. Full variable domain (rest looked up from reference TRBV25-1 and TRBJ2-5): EADIYQTPRYLVIGTGKKITLECSQTMGHDKMYWYQQDPGMELHLIHYSYGVNSTEKGDLSSESTVSRIRTEHFPLTLESARPSHTSQYLCASSLGAGAYQETQYFGPGTRLLVL.

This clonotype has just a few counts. CDR3 residues: CASSLAGGPETQYF. Here the CDR3 DNA reads TGTGCCAGCAGTTTAGCGGGGGGGCCGGAGACCCAGTACTTC. The chain links TRBV12-3 or TRBV12-4 to TRBJ2-5; tentatively, D is TRBD2 (7 bases). V was clipped by 0 bases and J by 5 bases, with 10 bases between them. The CDR3 covers 14 residues.

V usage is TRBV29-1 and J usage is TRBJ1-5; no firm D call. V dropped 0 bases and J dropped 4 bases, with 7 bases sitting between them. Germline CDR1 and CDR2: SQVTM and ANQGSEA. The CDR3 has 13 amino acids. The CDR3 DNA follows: TGCAGCGTTGAAGAGAACCCGAATCAGCCCCAGCATTTT. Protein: CSVEENPNQPQHF. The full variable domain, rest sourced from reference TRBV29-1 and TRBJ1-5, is SAVISQKPSRDICQRGTSLTIQCQVDSQVTMMFWYRQQPGQSLTLIATANQGSEATYESGFVIDKFPISRPNLTFSTLTVSNMSPEDSSIYLCSVEENPNQPQHFGDGTRLSIL.

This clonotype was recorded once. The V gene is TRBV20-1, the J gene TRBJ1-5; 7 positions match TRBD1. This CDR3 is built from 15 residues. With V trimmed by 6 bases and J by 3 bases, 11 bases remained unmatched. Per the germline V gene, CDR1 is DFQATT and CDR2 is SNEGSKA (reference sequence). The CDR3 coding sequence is TGCAGTGCCACACGGGCAGGGGGGAACAATCAGCCCCAGCATTTT. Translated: CSATRAGGNNQPQHF.

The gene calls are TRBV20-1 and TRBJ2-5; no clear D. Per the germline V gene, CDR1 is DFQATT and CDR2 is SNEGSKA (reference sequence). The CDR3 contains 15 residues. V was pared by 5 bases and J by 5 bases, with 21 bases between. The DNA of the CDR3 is TGCAGTGCTGAGCCTACCCAACCCAGACGCGAGACCCAGTACTTC. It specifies CSAEPTQPRRETQYF.

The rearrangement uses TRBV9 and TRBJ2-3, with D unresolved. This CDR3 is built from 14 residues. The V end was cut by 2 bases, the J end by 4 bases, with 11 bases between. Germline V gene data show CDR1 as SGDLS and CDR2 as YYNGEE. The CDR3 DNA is TGTGCCAGCAGCGTTAGTAGGAGCGCAGATACGCAGTATTTT. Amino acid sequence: CASSVSRSADTQYF.

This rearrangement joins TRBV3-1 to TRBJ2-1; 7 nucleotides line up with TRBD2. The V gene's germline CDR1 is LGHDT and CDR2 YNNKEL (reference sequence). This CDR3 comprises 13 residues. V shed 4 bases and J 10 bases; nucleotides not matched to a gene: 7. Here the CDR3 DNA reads TGTGCCAGCAGCCTGACTAGCTCTGGGGAGCAGTTCTTC. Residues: CASSLTSSGEQFF.

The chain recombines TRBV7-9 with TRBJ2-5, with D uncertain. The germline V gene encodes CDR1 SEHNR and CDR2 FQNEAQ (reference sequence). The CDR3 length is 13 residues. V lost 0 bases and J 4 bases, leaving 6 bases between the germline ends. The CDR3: CASSLAQTETQYF. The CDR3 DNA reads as TGTGCCAGCAGCTTAGCACAGACAGAGACCCAGTACTTC.

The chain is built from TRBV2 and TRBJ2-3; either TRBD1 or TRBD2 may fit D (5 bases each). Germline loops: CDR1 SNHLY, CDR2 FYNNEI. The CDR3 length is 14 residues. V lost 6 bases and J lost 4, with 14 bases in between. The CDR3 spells CASRRDRGPDTQYF. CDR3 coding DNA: TGTGCCAGCAGAAGGGACCGTGGCCCAGATACGCAGTATTTT.

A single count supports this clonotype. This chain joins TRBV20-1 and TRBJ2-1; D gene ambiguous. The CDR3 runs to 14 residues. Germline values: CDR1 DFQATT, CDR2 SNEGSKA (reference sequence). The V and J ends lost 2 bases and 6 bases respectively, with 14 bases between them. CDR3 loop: CSARTGVGSNEQFF. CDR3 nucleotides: TGCAGTGCTAGAACGGGTGTAGGGTCCAATGAGCAGTTCTTC.

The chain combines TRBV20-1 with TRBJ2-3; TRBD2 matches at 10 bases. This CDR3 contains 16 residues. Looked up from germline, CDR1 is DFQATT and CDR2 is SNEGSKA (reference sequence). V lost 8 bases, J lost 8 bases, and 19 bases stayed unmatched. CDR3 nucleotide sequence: TGCAGTCTCTTCCCCCAGCGGGGGGGAGGGGCGGGTACGCAGTATTTT. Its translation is CSLFPQRGGGAGTQYF.

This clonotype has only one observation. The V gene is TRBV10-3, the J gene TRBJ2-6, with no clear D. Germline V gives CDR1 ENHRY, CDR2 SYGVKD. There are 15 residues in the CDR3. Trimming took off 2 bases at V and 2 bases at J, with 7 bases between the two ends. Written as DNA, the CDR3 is TGTGCCATCAGTGAGGTGATTGCTGGGGCCAACGTCCTGACTTTC. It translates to CAISEVIAGANVLTF.

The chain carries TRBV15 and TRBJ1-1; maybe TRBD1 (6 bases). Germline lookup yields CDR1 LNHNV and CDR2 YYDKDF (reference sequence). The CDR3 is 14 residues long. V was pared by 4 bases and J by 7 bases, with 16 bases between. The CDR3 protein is CATSNRVQAVEAFF. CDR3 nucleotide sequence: TGTGCCACCAGCAACAGGGTGCAGGCCGTTGAAGCTTTCTTT.

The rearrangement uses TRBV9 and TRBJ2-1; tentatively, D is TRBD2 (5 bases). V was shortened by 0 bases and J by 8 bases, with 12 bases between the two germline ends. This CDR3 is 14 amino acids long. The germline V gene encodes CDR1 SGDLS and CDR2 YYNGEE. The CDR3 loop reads CASSVGRRTHEQFF. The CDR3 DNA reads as TGTGCCAGCAGCGTAGGAAGGAGGACCCATGAGCAGTTCTTC.

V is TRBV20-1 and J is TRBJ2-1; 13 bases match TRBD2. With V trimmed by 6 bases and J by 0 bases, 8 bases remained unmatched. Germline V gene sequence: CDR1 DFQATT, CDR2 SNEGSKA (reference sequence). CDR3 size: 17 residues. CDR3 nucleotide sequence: TGCAGTGCCCCTGGGACTAGCGGGATCAGCTCCTACAATGAGCAGTTCTTC. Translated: CSAPGTSGISSYNEQFF.

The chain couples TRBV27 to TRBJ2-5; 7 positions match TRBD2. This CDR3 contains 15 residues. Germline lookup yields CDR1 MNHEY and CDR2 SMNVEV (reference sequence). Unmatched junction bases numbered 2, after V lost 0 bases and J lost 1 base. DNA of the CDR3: TGTGCCAGCAGTTTATCAGGGGAGGGCCAAGAGACCCAGTACTTC. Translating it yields CASSLSGEGQETQYF.